This TCR beta chain was observed in a study of vaccination and CD4 T cells after COVID-19. This CDR3 has 18 amino acids. In germline, CDR1 is SEHNR, CDR2 FQNEAQ (reference sequence). Comment on this clonotype: Its target is not known. The junction shows a germline mismatch at one end, possibly a read error.

Cultured CD4+ T-cell DNA underwent Oncomine TCR Beta short-read sequencing. TCRdb itself ran the PCR reads through MiXCR, one entry per CDR3 protein. The repertoire has 4,100 or so distinct CDR3 sequences, under 35% of them found once; the top ten carry roughly 45%. Described treatment: roughly 11-day PBMC culture with coronavirus spike peptide pools or control peptides (ViraFEST assay). From the unexposed donor, CD4+ T cells were collected ahead of the COVID-19 pandemic (2011-2018). The source of this sequence is a human donor in good health. Sequenced: CD4+ T cells from blood, cultured in vitro. The chain joins TRBV7-9 to TRBJ2-6; 9 bases align to TRBD1. The CDR3 sequence is CANSFSWTGDTGANVLTF. In DNA, the CDR3 is TGTGCCAACAGCTTTAGTTGGACAGGGGACACTGGGGCCAACGTCCTGACTTTC.